This T cell receptor (beta chain) was retrieved from a study of T cell responses to AZD1222 COVID-19 vaccine. Findings of the study overall: Every sample of the repertoires postdated the peak T cell response. The donor group comprised mostly white British people and more females; the analysis possibly underestimated clonal diversity.

This clone was seen a single time. Its antigen is as yet unknown. TCRdb's copy holds only in-frame clones and misses some; the assay was immunoSEQ multiplex PCR. The sample yields 100,000 to 110,000 clones, around 89% seen once. The CDR3 is 15 residues long. Trimming took 7 bases from V and 6 from J; bases not matched to a gene: 14. Germline lookup yields CDR1 MDHEN and CDR2 SYDVKM. The TCR originated in an adult in good health. The chain couples TRBV28 to TRBJ2-7; 8 bases match TRBD1. The specimen was peripheral blood, collected on day 0 of AZD1222 vaccination. In DNA form, the CDR3 reads TGTGCCAGCACCTCATTCGGACAGGGAGATGGCGAGCAGTACTTC. Its protein product is CASTSFGQGDGEQYF.